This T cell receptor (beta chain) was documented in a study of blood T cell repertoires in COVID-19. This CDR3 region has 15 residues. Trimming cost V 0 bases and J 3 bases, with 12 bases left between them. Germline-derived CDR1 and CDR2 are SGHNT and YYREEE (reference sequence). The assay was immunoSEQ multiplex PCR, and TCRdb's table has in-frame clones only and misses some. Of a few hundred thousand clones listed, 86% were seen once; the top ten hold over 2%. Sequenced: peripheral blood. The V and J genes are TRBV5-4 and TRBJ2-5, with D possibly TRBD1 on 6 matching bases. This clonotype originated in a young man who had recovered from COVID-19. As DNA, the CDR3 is TGTGCCAGCAGCTTGGAGCCGGCAGGGGAAGAGACCCAGTACTTC. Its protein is CASSLEPAGEETQYF.